This T cell receptor (beta chain) was documented in a study of blood T cells in healthy people across ages. Points on this clonotype: What it binds is unknown. At one boundary the junction diverges from the germline segment, which might be a read error.

Together with a sample-barcoded 5' primer, a J-beta primer mix was included in a second PCR lasting about 6 to 11 cycles. Each CDR3 protein gets one entry after TCRdb re-called the 5' RACE reads with MiXCR. The data contain approximately 1,100,000 distinct CDR3 sequences, 40% to 45% of them seen just once; the ten biggest clones take up over 15%. Germline assignment: CDR1 DFQATT and CDR2 SNEGSKA (reference sequence). CDR3 size: 17 residues. Study-wide findings and caveats: Whereas aged donors had fewer naive CD4+ cells, long-lived donors had more of them and higher diversity.

The chain couples TRBV20-1 to TRBJ2-1, with a weak D call TRBD1 (5 bases). Sample: blood. This receptor was taken from a woman aged 60-70 years in good health. CDR3 protein: CSVRDAGPASSYNEQFF. As DNA, the CDR3 is TGCAGTGTTAGAGATGCAGGGCCCGCTAGCTCCTACAATGAGCAGTTCTTC.